These T cell receptor beta chains were read from a single sample in a study of blood T cell repertoires in COVID-19. The protocol was immunoSEQ multiplex PCR, while the TCRdb copy is restricted to in-frame clones and leaves out a portion. The sample lists 250,000 to 400,000 clones, approximately 89% occurring once. The source material was PBMCs or T cells enriched from blood (not recorded which). All receptors come from a woman in her twenties or thirties who had recovered from COVID-19. The CDR3 runs from the conserved cysteine through the conserved F or W. A D gene is named only where the DNA matches it firmly. Size tells how often a clone was seen (once, few, many) or the class of an expanded clone, and some rows leave it out.

j_call: TRBJ2-3; d_call: TRBD2; clone_size: -; v_call: TRBV6-2/TRBV6-3; cdr3_nt: TGTGCCAGCAGCGAACTAGCGGGGGGGCGTTTAGGCACAGATACGCAGTATTTT; cdr3_aa: CASSELAGGRLGTDTQYF
j_call: TRBJ2-5; d_call: -; clone_size: -; v_call: TRBV12-5; cdr3_nt: TGTGCTAGTGGTTTGCCCAGATCAGGCCAAGAGACCCAGTACTTC; cdr3_aa: CASGLPRSGQETQYF
j_call: TRBJ2-2; d_call: TRBD1; clone_size: -; v_call: TRBV10-1; cdr3_nt: TGCGCCAGCAAGATCAGGACAGGAAGGGTACGCACCGGGGAGCTGTTTTTT; cdr3_aa: CASKIRTGRVRTGELFF
j_call: TRBJ2-7; d_call: TRBD2; clone_size: -; v_call: TRBV29-1; cdr3_nt: TGCAGCGTCTCTAGCGGGGAAGGCTACGAGCAGTACTTC; cdr3_aa: CSVSSGEGYEQYF
j_call: TRBJ2-1; d_call: -; clone_size: -; v_call: TRBV2; cdr3_nt: TGTGCCAGCAGTGAACAGGATCAGCAGTTCTTC; cdr3_aa: CASSEQDQQFF
j_call: TRBJ1-3; d_call: TRBD1; clone_size: -; v_call: TRBV5-5; cdr3_nt: TGTGCCAGCAGCTCGTGGACAGGGCCAGGAAACACCATATATTTT; cdr3_aa: CASSSWTGPGNTIYF
j_call: TRBJ2-7; d_call: TRBD1; clone_size: -; v_call: TRBV6-5; cdr3_nt: TGTGCCAGCAGTTACGACAGGGGGCCTTCCTACGAGCAGTACTTC; cdr3_aa: CASSYDRGPSYEQYF
j_call: TRBJ2-1; d_call: TRBD1; clone_size: -; v_call: TRBV7-9; cdr3_nt: TGTGCCAGCAGCTTAGGGACAGGGCGGCCTGAGCAGTTCTTC; cdr3_aa: CASSLGTGRPEQFF
j_call: TRBJ2-2; d_call: -; clone_size: -; v_call: TRBV19; cdr3_nt: TGTGCCAGTAGTACCCGTTCCGGGACACCGAACACCGGGGAGCTGTTTTTT; cdr3_aa: CASSTRSGTPNTGELFF
j_call: TRBJ1-6; d_call: -; clone_size: -; v_call: TRBV11-2; cdr3_nt: TGTGCCAGCAGTAAACAGCTGCATTCACCCCTCCACTTT; cdr3_aa: CASSKQLHSPLHF
j_call: TRBJ1-1; d_call: -; clone_size: -; v_call: TRBV18; cdr3_nt: TGTGCCAGCCAAGACACGGGGGGGACTGAAGCTTTCTTT; cdr3_aa: CASQDTGGTEAFF
j_call: TRBJ2-5; d_call: -; clone_size: -; v_call: TRBV11-2; cdr3_nt: TGTGCCAGCAGCAGCAGGGTGTACCAAGAGACCCAGTACTTC; cdr3_aa: CASSSRVYQETQYF
j_call: TRBJ1-4; d_call: -; clone_size: -; v_call: TRBV2; cdr3_nt: TGTGCCAGCAACCGCGCCACAGCCACGGAAAAACTGTTTTTT; cdr3_aa: CASNRATATEKLFF
j_call: TRBJ1-3; d_call: -; clone_size: -; v_call: TRBV4-1; cdr3_nt: TGCGCCAGCAGTTTTACCGGGACAATCATCCCACAGAGCTCTGGAAACACCATATATTTT; cdr3_aa: CASSFTGTIIPQSSGNTIYF
j_call: TRBJ1-2; d_call: -; clone_size: -; v_call: TRBV5-1; cdr3_nt: TGCGCCAGCAGCTTGGGACAGACACACTATGGCTACACCTTC; cdr3_aa: CASSLGQTHYGYTF
j_call: TRBJ1-2; d_call: TRBD1; clone_size: -; v_call: TRBV19; cdr3_nt: TGTGCCAGTAGCCCCGGGACAGGCTCTAACTATGGCTACACCTTC; cdr3_aa: CASSPGTGSNYGYTF
j_call: TRBJ2-1; d_call: -; clone_size: -; v_call: TRBV2; cdr3_nt: TGTGCCAGCAGTGTCTCAACGAGCTCCTACAATGAGCAGTTCTTC; cdr3_aa: CASSVSTSSYNEQFF
j_call: TRBJ1-1; d_call: -; clone_size: -; v_call: TRBV4-1; cdr3_nt: TGCGCCAGCAGCCAAGATTCCAGGAACACTGAAGCTTTCTTT; cdr3_aa: CASSQDSRNTEAFF
j_call: TRBJ1-2; d_call: -; clone_size: -; v_call: TRBV6-2/TRBV6-3; cdr3_nt: TGTGCCAGCAGTTACCCGTTGTATGGCTACACCTTC; cdr3_aa: CASSYPLYGYTF
j_call: TRBJ1-6; d_call: -; clone_size: -; v_call: TRBV5-4; cdr3_nt: TGTGCCAGCACCCAAGGGGGGGGAACTAGGGTCAATTCACCCCTCCACTTT; cdr3_aa: CASTQGGGTRVNSPLHF
j_call: TRBJ1-1; d_call: -; clone_size: -; v_call: TRBV9; cdr3_nt: TGTGCCAGCAGCGTAACAGCGAACACTGAAGCTTTCTTT; cdr3_aa: CASSVTANTEAFF
j_call: TRBJ1-1; d_call: -; clone_size: once; v_call: TRBV4-1; cdr3_nt: TGCGCCAGCAGCCAAGCTTTACAAAGCACTGAAGCTTTCTTT; cdr3_aa: CASSQALQSTEAFF
j_call: TRBJ1-1; d_call: -; clone_size: -; v_call: TRBV29-1; cdr3_nt: TGCAGCGTGGCTGGACAGATGAACACTGAAGCTTTCTTT; cdr3_aa: CSVAGQMNTEAFF
j_call: TRBJ1-4; d_call: -; clone_size: -; v_call: TRBV6-4; cdr3_nt: TGTGCCAGCAGCCCCGGCGGGGGTGCTAATGAAAAACTGTTTTTT; cdr3_aa: CASSPGGGANEKLFF
j_call: TRBJ1-2; d_call: TRBD1; clone_size: -; v_call: TRBV29-1; cdr3_nt: TGCAGCGCCCAGGTACAGGGGTGGGGCCCTGGTGGCTACACCTTC; cdr3_aa: CSAQVQGWGPGGYTF
j_call: TRBJ1-1; d_call: -; clone_size: once; v_call: TRBV18; cdr3_nt: TGTGCCAGCTCCCTTACACTGAACACTGAAGCTTTCTTT; cdr3_aa: CASSLTLNTEAFF
j_call: TRBJ1-6; d_call: -; clone_size: few; v_call: TRBV7-2; cdr3_nt: TGTGCCAGCAGCTTAGGGGGGCCAAATTCACCCCTCCACTTT; cdr3_aa: CASSLGGPNSPLHF
j_call: TRBJ2-7; d_call: -; clone_size: -; v_call: TRBV11-2; cdr3_nt: TGTGCCAGCAGCTCGAGCTCCTACGAGCAGTACTTC; cdr3_aa: CASSSSSYEQYF
j_call: TRBJ1-2; d_call: -; clone_size: -; v_call: TRBV6-1; cdr3_nt: TGTGCCAGCAGTAGCGGTCGGGGGTCTCACTATGGCTACACCTTC; cdr3_aa: CASSSGRGSHYGYTF
j_call: TRBJ1-1; d_call: TRBD1; clone_size: -; v_call: TRBV6-4; cdr3_nt: TGTGCCAGCAGTGGGGACAGGGGGCGCTTCACTGAAGCTTTCTTT; cdr3_aa: CASSGDRGRFTEAFF
j_call: TRBJ2-7; d_call: TRBD1; clone_size: -; v_call: TRBV29-1; cdr3_nt: TGCAGCGTTACGGGACAGGGGACCTACGAGCAGTACTTC; cdr3_aa: CSVTGQGTYEQYF
j_call: TRBJ1-2; d_call: -; clone_size: -; v_call: TRBV15; cdr3_nt: TGTGCCACCAGCAGAGCGGAGCGGGGAGGCTACACCTTC; cdr3_aa: CATSRAERGGYTF